This T cell receptor (beta chain) comes out of a study of cytomegalovirus exposure and HLA in healthy donors (dated by TCRdb to about 2017). General notes on the study: According to a later analysis, one platform produced both the roughly 120 validation repertoires and the 666 repertoires of the first cohort. The study aimed to test whether cataloging public T cell receptors could reveal signatures of past pathogen exposure. High-throughput TCR immunosequencing, statistical association of individual TCRs with disease status, and machine learning were combined to predict cytomegalovirus infection status. Along with the roughly 670-subject first cohort, a separate validation cohort of over a hundred different subjects was used. Paper-wide results and their limitations: Cytomegalovirus status was reported to be diagnosed by the classifier with high specificity and sensitivity in both the original and validation cohorts. Most TCR sequences were seen in very few donors, while some public TCRs were found in many individuals. A later analysis had no HLA typing for the validation cohort, so co-occurrence there was scored across all 110 or so repertoires. It was suggested by the authors that the approach could potentially be generalized to other disease states and immunological phenotypes. A total of 150 to 200 TCR beta chains were listed by the study as associated with cytomegalovirus. In vitro tests confirmed that a few of the cytomegalovirus-associated TCR beta chains recognize cytomegalovirus antigens. Of the cluster scores, approximately 94% were above 0 in a later analysis, which found that TCRs clustered in the first cohort also tended to co-occur in the 95 to 150 validation repertoires.

To note about this clone: Its recognized antigen is unknown. No base-level quality is on record; no much larger clone is a single base apart.

At the junction V is shortened by 4 bases and J by 8 bases, with 14 bases in between. In the germline V gene, CDR1 corresponds to LGHNA and CDR2 to YNFKEQ. Inclusive of the bounding cysteine and phenylalanine, the CDR3 is 13 residues long. Just CDR3 DNA is preserved here, 39 bases in frame from base 1. Library generation was performed with the immunoSEQ multiplex PCR assay. From the authors' description of their analysis: To diagnose cytomegalovirus status from the catalog of TCR beta chain sequences, a statistical classification framework was built. Here the immuneACCESS table is served through TCRdb, limited to in-frame sequences with V and J called. Missing clones are a known gap in these copies; in checked studies unresolved V genes cover under half, and the rest lacks a known reason. Clonal size and the V and J genes are those of that table, whereas D and trimming came from the DNA. The sample table lists 200,000 or so clones, 70% to 85% of them with a count of one. The ten largest clones capture 10% to 15% of the sample.

Separate from the roughly 650-subject first cohort, the validation cohort of about 120 subjects was the group to which the donors belonged. Sequenced input: PBMCs. The clonotype originates from a woman younger than 45 in good health and CMV-seropositive. This chain joins TRBV4-2 to TRBJ1-1; no D segment can be confidently identified. The CDR3 protein sequence reads: CASSPSGGAEAFF. The DNA is TGTGCCAGCAGCCCGTCCGGAGGAGCCGAAGCTTTCTTT.